This paragraph reports one TCR beta chain. The antigen it binds to is not known. No base quality information exists; no much larger clone differs at one position. The germline V gene yields SGHDN for CDR1 and FVKESK for CDR2. Inclusive of the bounding cysteine and phenylalanine, the CDR3 is 11 residues long. Only CDR3 DNA is held: 33 bases, read in frame from base 1. V is pared back by 1 base and J by 7 bases, with 4 bases lying between the germline termini. These data belong to a study of shared clonotypes between healthy human individuals (dated by TCRdb to 2019 to 2021). The study in broad terms: The cohort comprised a couple of women and a few men aged 18 to 49 years. To estimate repertoire size and how much clonotype sharing occurs between individuals, the study deeply sequenced the blood TCR repertoires of several healthy adults. Per donor, leukapheresis produced somewhere between about 0.8 and 9 billion PBMCs. To increase sequencing depth and limit assay-specific biases, different laboratories used diverse techniques to prepare libraries and sequence TCR repertoires. For each donor, CD4 naive and CD4 memory were each run on three plates, CD8 naive on two plates, and CD8 memory on one plate. Study-wide findings and limitations: When a few donors were compared, the shared fraction of clonotypes was approximately 5% for naive CD4, over 3% for naive CD8, 2% to 2.5% for memory CD4, and about 0.36% for memory CD8. Naive subsets generally had larger estimated clonotype richness than memory subsets did. Sampling was restricted to blood, and TCR repertoires in tissues likely differ from the TCR repertoires found in blood. Incomplete sequencing was indicated by rarefaction of sorted-subset datasets, despite the large sequencing depth. Pairwise subsampling indicated that sequencing depth was expected to affect the degree of clonotype sharing among donors. Because the study included a small number of donors, the genetic and exposure-history diversity represented was limited. Compared with non-shared clonotypes, the clonotypes found in all four sorted-subset donors had higher generation probabilities.

Using the deep immunoSEQ assay, TCR CDR3 regions were amplified from genomic DNA by multiplex PCR. Genomic DNA extracted from each cell subset was distributed evenly over all wells of several immunoSEQ 96-well plates, and each plate served as one replicate. For sorted subsets, approximately 190 ng of genomic DNA, equivalent to around 29,000 T cell genomes, went into each replicate PCR. The purified libraries were quantified using a Qubit 3.0 fluorometer, sized with a Bioanalyzer 2100, and then quantified again using the KAPA Library Quantification kit. A separate single-read 150-cycle Illumina NextSeq 550 flow cell was used to sequence each immunoSEQ 96-well plate. For the original study's pipeline: Because the immunoSEQ output held only junctional sequences and lacked quality scores, the filtering could not match the filtering applied to full-length reads. Sequences were annotated with PyIR, a Python wrapper for IgBLAST v1.9, and V/J genes and CDR3 were assigned using IMGT germline references. Reads were removed for weak V/J assignments (E-value above 1e-6), missing CDR3, stop codons, out-of-frame junctions, or ambiguous translated residues. V3J clonotypes were defined as sequences sharing an identical inferred V gene, J gene, and CDR3 amino acid sequence. Percentage overlap between repertoires was computed as shared unique clonotypes divided by the size of the smaller repertoire. Repertoire richness was assessed with RTK rarefaction, the Chao1 estimator, and Recon v2.1 estimates of unobserved clonotypes. Generation probabilities for all TCRbeta clonotypes obtained by the gDNA method from several donors were computed using OLGA. TCRdb took this table from immuneACCESS and kept in-frame rearrangements with V and J called. Such tables lack part of the clones; where checked against another copy, unresolved V genes explain under half of the gap, and the rest is unexplained. That table furnishes V, J and clone size, whereas the DNA furnished D and trimming. The sample yields 550,000 to 750,000 clones; 95% to 96% were counted once. Jointly, the top ten make up 0.095% to 0.12% of the sample.

CD8 naive samples consisted of CD45RO-negative cells that were positively selected for CCR7, yielding a CD45RA+CCR7+ population without TemRA cells. The donors were healthy, HIV-negative adults with no recently reported acute infections or vaccinations. Every donor was a Caucasian adult living in Nashville, Tennessee, USA. Blood was obtained by leukapheresis, after which PBMCs were separated by Ficoll-Histopaque density gradient centrifugation and cryopreserved in liquid nitrogen vapor phase. Purity and quantity of every magnetically sorted T cell population were checked by analytical flow cytometry. Genomic DNA was isolated from each sorted fraction and quantified by UV absorbance on a Nanodrop 2000c.

The source is a woman aged 25 to 45 in good health. The chain is assembled from TRBV14 and TRBJ2-5, with the D gene not confidently named. The sequenced sample was naive CD8+ T cells sorted from blood. This specimen's cell subset or site label, interpreted: CD45RA+CCR7+. Read as DNA, the sequence is TGTGCCAGCAGCCAAGGAGGGACCCAGTACTTC. The encoded protein is CASSQGGTQYF.